The next 16 T cell receptor beta chains were all read from a single sample in a study of shared clonotypes between healthy human individuals. Profiling relied on immunoSEQ multiplex PCR, and the TCRdb table lists in-frame clones only, not all of them. The top ten hold approximately 1.5% of the sample, which has about 1 million clones, about 77% seen once. Sequencing was done on a sample of memory CD4+ T cells sorted from blood. Subset in this sample: CD45RA-negative fraction. The receptors come from a man between 18 and 35 years old in good health.

The CDR3, as DNA: TGCGCCAGCAGCCAAGGGGGAGGATCTAATGAAAAACTGTTTTTT. Its protein is CASSQGGGSNEKLFF. The chain carries TRBV4-3 and TRBJ1-4; D call uncertain. The CDR3 covers 15 residues. Trimming removed 1 base at V and 3 bases at J, with 9 bases between. CDR1 and CDR2 (germline): LGHNA, YSLEER.

V gene TRBV9 combines with J gene TRBJ2-3; 10 bases line up with TRBD2. Germline V lookup: CDR1 SGDLS, CDR2 YYNGEE. This CDR3 has 23 residues. The ends lost 4 bases at V and 1 base at J; junction bases unmatched: 27. The CDR3: CASSPKTTPGLALFLWGTDTQYF. As DNA, the CDR3 is TGTGCCAGCAGCCCTAAAACAACTCCGGGACTAGCGTTATTCTTGTGGGGCACAGATACGCAGTATTTT. The variable domain in full, with the rest retrieved from reference TRBV9 and TRBJ2-3, is DSGVTQTPKHLITATGQRVTLRCSPRSGDLSVYWYQQSLDQGLQFLIQYYNGEERAKGNILERFSAQQFPDLHSELNLSSLELGDSALYFCASSPKTTPGLALFLWGTDTQYFGPGTRLTVL.

This rearrangement joins TRBV18 to TRBJ1-1; 9 bases map to TRBD1. V lost 5 bases and J lost 4; bases outside the gene matches: 8. There are 15 residues in the CDR3. CDR1 and CDR2 from the germline V gene are KGHSH and LQKENI. The CDR3: CASSVGQGLTTEAFF. The CDR3 bases are TGTGCCAGCTCAGTCGGACAGGGGCTCACCACTGAAGCTTTCTTT.

The CDR3 protein is CASSSAGQGAKGYTF. The CDR3 bases are TGTGCCAGCAGTTCCGCGGGACAGGGGGCGAAGGGCTACACCTTC. The chain uses TRBV28 and TRBJ1-2, with TRBD1 identical over 12 bases. V trimming: 4 bases; J trimming: 8 bases; junction bases outside the gene matches: 8. The CDR3 is 15 amino acids. Germline lookup yields CDR1 MDHEN and CDR2 SYDVKM.

The chain couples TRBV18 to TRBJ2-2, with D possibly being TRBD1 or TRBD2 (5 bases each). Germline loops: CDR1 KGHSH, CDR2 LQKENI. CDR3 length: 16 amino acids. Trimming left V 0 bases short and J 4 bases short, with 12 bases between. This CDR3 is CASSPPGDRRTGELFF. In nucleotides, the CDR3 is TGTGCCAGCTCACCACCCGGGGACCGTCGCACCGGGGAGCTGTTTTTT.

This clone has only a few counts. The genes are TRBV7-2 and TRBJ2-2; 15 bases match TRBD2. The germline gives CDR1 SGHTA, CDR2 FQGNSA. There are 17 residues in the CDR3. Trimming cost V 5 bases and J 6 bases; bases outside gene matches: 7. CDR3 nucleotides: TGTGCCAGCAGCCGGAGGACTAGCGGGGGGGCCTCCGGGGAGCTGTTTTTT. Its protein is CASSRRTSGGASGELFF.

With respect to this clone: This same CDR3 is encoded by further DNA sequences in the sample. The V and J genes are TRBV25-1 and TRBJ2-7, with 7 bases lining up with TRBD2. J lost 3 bases, V lost 1 base, and 6 bases had no gene match. Germline-derived CDR1 and CDR2 are MGHDK and SYGVNS. The CDR3 runs to 15 residues. CDR3 amino acids: CASSESGTTRYEQYF. In DNA form, the CDR3 reads TGTGCCAGCAGTGAATCGGGGACTACCCGCTACGAGCAGTACTTC.

This sequence joins TRBV30 and TRBJ2-7; possibly TRBD1 for D (5 bases). Germline V gene data show CDR1 as GTSNPN and CDR2 as SVGIG (reference sequence). The germline V and J ends were trimmed by 1 base and 3 bases, with 7 bases remaining between them. CDR3 length equals 12 residues. The CDR3 DNA is TGTGCCTGGAGTGGACAGAACTACGAGCAGTACTTC. It translates to CAWSGQNYEQYF.

This clone was seen more than once but under ten times. The V gene is TRBV11-3, the J gene TRBJ2-5; perhaps D is TRBD1 or TRBD2 (5 bases each). V lost 1 base and J lost 5, with 14 bases in between. The germline V gene encodes CDR1 SGHNT and CDR2 YENEEA. The CDR3 length is 15 residues. This CDR3 reads CASSLGGSGRETQYF. The DNA of the CDR3 is TGTGCCAGCAGCTTAGGTGGATCGGGGCGGGAGACCCAGTACTTC.

CDR3 DNA: TGCGCCAGCAGCCAACGGAATTCACCCCTCCACTTT. Residues: CASSQRNSPLHF. V gene TRBV4-1 combines with J gene TRBJ1-6, with D uncertain. The CDR3 runs to 12 residues. Germline V gene lookup returns CDR1 MGHRA and CDR2 YSYEKL. Trimming took off 2 bases at V and 7 bases at J, with 3 bases between the two ends.

J is TRBJ2-7 and V is TRBV7-8, with TRBD2 as a possible D gene (6 bases). CDR1 and CDR2 from the germline V gene are SGHVS and FQNEAQ. The germline V and J ends were trimmed by 1 base and 3 bases, with 13 bases remaining between them. This CDR3 has 15 amino acids. The CDR3 DNA reads TGTGCCAGCAGCTTAGGGGCTAGCGAACGCTACGAGCAGTACTTC. It translates to CASSLGASERYEQYF.

The J gene is TRBJ1-6, the V gene TRBV2; D is undetermined. Trimming took 4 bases from V and 9 from J, leaving 7 bases between them. Germline assignment: CDR1 SNHLY and CDR2 FYNNEI. The CDR3 is made up of 12 amino acids. The CDR3 region is CASSAPVSPLHF. In DNA form, the CDR3 reads TGTGCCAGCAGTGCTCCTGTTTCACCCCTCCACTTT.

This rearrangement joins TRBV30 to TRBJ1-5, with 7 bases that match TRBD1. Germline assignment: CDR1 GTSNPN and CDR2 SVGIG (reference sequence). The CDR3 covers 17 residues. V gave up 3 bases and J gave up 0 bases; unmatched junction bases: 11. In DNA form, the CDR3 reads TGTGCCTGGAGCGGTTCACAGGGGACCTATAGCAATCAGCCCCAGCATTTT. As protein: CAWSGSQGTYSNQPQHF.

The CDR3 nucleotides read TGCAGCGCTATTAAAGGAGGCGAGCAGTACTTC. It translates to CSAIKGGEQYF. The chain links TRBV29-1 to TRBJ2-5; possible D gene TRBD2, 5 bases. The better agreement between TRBJ2-7 and the DNA end casts doubt on the J call. This CDR3 has 11 amino acids. Germline CDR1 SQVTM, CDR2 ANQGSEA.

This clone has only one observation. The genes are TRBV5-4 and TRBJ1-4; 8 bases fit TRBD1. Germline V gene data show CDR1 as SGHNT and CDR2 as YYREEE (reference sequence). Unmatched junction bases numbered 10, after V lost 4 bases and J lost 8 bases. The CDR3 contains 15 residues. The CDR3, as DNA: TGTGCCAGCAGCCCGGCGGACAGGGTAGGAGAAAAACTGTTTTTT. This translates into CASSPADRVGEKLFF. Full variable domain (remainder filled in from reference TRBV5-4 and TRBJ1-4): ETGVTQSPTHLIKTRGQQVTLRCSSQSGHNTVSWYQQALGQGPQFIFQYYREEENGRGNFPPRFSGLQFPNYSSELNVNALELDDSALYLCASSPADRVGEKLFFGSGTQLSVL.

The chain couples TRBV9 to TRBJ2-2, with D perhaps matching TRBD1 (6 bases). The CDR3 is 15 residues long. The germline V gene encodes CDR1 SGDLS and CDR2 YYNGEE. V was shortened by 4 bases and J by 7 bases, with 17 bases between the two germline ends. DNA for the CDR3: TGTGCCAGCAGCATACAGGGTCAGCAGATCGGGGAGCTGTTTTTT. Translating gives CASSIQGQQIGELFF.